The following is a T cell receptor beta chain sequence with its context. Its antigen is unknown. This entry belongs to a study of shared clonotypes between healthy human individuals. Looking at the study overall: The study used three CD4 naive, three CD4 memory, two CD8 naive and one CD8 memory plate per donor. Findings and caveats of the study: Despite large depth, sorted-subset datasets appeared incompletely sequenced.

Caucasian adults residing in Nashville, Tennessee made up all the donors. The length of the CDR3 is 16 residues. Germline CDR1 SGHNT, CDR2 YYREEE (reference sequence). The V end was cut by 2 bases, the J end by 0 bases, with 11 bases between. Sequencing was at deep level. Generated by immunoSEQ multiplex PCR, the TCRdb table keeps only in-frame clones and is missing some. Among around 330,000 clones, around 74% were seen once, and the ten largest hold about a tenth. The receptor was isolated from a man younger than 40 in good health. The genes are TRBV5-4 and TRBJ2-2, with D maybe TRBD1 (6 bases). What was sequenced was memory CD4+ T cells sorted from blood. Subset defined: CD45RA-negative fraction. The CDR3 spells CASSFPGQTNTGELFF. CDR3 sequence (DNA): TGTGCCAGCAGCTTCCCGGGACAAACGAACACCGGGGAGCTGTTTTTT.